This is a list of T cell receptor beta chains from one sample in a study of cytomegalovirus exposure and HLA in healthy donors. This table comes from immunoSEQ multiplex PCR, and its TCRdb copy is limited to in-frame clones, with some not included. The table has hundreds of thousands of clones, approximately 84% seen once; the top ten hold 0.55% to 0.7%. Sequencing used PBMCs. These receptors were taken from a woman in her forties in good health and CMV-seronegative. The CDR3 runs from the conserved cysteine through the conserved F or W. Each record gives: D gene, clone size, V gene, J gene, CDR3 DNA, CDR3 protein. D genes are given only for firm matches. Clone size is shown for a subset of rows, as once, few, many or a class of expanded clone.

d_gene: -
abundance: -
v_gene: TRBV7-9
j_gene: TRBJ2-3
CDR3nt: TGTGCCAGCAGACCAGTCCCGGGACTGGAGACAGATACGCAGTATTTT
CDR3aa: CASRPVPGLETDTQYF

d_gene: TRBD1
abundance: -
v_gene: TRBV11-2
j_gene: TRBJ1-2
CDR3nt: TGTGCCAGCAGCTCAGGACAGGGTAACGGCTACACCTTC
CDR3aa: CASSSGQGNGYTF

d_gene: TRBD2
abundance: -
v_gene: TRBV5-1
j_gene: TRBJ2-1
CDR3nt: TGCGCCAGCACCACCACTAGCGGGGACTACAATGAGCAGTTCTTC
CDR3aa: CASTTTSGDYNEQFF

d_gene: TRBD1
abundance: -
v_gene: TRBV15
j_gene: TRBJ2-7
CDR3nt: TGTGCCACCAGCGACCGACAGGGATCTTCACTACGGGAGCAGTACTTC
CDR3aa: CATSDRQGSSLREQYF

d_gene: -
abundance: -
v_gene: TRBV18
j_gene: TRBJ1-6
CDR3nt: TGTGCCAGCTCTTCTACCAGGGACATGGAATCACCCCTCCACTTT
CDR3aa: CASSSTRDMESPLHF

d_gene: TRBD2
abundance: -
v_gene: TRBV6-5
j_gene: TRBJ2-7
CDR3nt: TGTGCCACCCATGGGACTAGCGGGGGGAAAAACGAGCAGTACTTC
CDR3aa: CATHGTSGGKNEQYF

d_gene: -
abundance: -
v_gene: TRBV6-1
j_gene: TRBJ1-1
CDR3nt: TGTGCCAGCAGTCTAGGGACATTGGAAGCTTTCTTT
CDR3aa: CASSLGTLEAFF

d_gene: -
abundance: -
v_gene: TRBV28
j_gene: TRBJ2-5
CDR3nt: TGTGCCAGCAGTCGTCAGGGTTTGGGGACCCAGTACTTC
CDR3aa: CASSRQGLGTQYF

d_gene: TRBD2
abundance: -
v_gene: TRBV5-1
j_gene: TRBJ2-3
CDR3nt: TGCGCCAGCAGCCCCCCGGGGGGGACAGATACGCAGTATTTT
CDR3aa: CASSPPGGTDTQYF

d_gene: -
abundance: -
v_gene: TRBV28
j_gene: TRBJ1-1
CDR3nt: TGTGCCAGCACCTTTAGGGGGGGTATCACTGAAGCTTTCTTT
CDR3aa: CASTFRGGITEAFF

d_gene: -
abundance: few
v_gene: TRBV5-6
j_gene: TRBJ2-7
CDR3nt: TGTGCCAGCAGCTTGACAGTCTCCTACGAGCAGTACTTC
CDR3aa: CASSLTVSYEQYF

d_gene: -
abundance: -
v_gene: TRBV28
j_gene: TRBJ1-5
CDR3nt: TGTGCCAGCAGTCTCTCGGGGGGGGCGCAGCCCCAGCATTTT
CDR3aa: CASSLSGGAQPQHF